Listed here is a single TCR beta chain. Some clones are missing from TCRdb's copy, which holds only in-frame ones; the method was immunoSEQ multiplex PCR. The sample carries around 210,000 clones, over 75% recorded once. This specimen comes from a study of blood T cell repertoires in COVID-19. At the level of the study: From the United States, Italy and Spain came samples of acute and convalescent COVID-19.

The CDR3 contains 14 residues. From germline, CDR1 is SGHRS and CDR2 YFSETQ. Losses at the gene ends were 4 bases for V and 1 base for J; bases not matched to a gene: 3. This rearrangement joins TRBV5-1 to TRBJ2-5, with 8 positions matching TRBD1. The receptor comes from a man in his fifties with COVID-19, enrolled during active disease. The source material was peripheral blood. This chain's CDR3 is CASSTGTGQETQYF. The CDR3 DNA sequence: TGCGCCAGCAGCACCGGGACAGGCCAAGAGACCCAGTACTTC.